This TCR beta chain emerged from a study of T cells after yellow fever vaccination. TCRdb independently ran MiXCR on the 5' RACE reads; one entry per CDR3 protein. The top ten hold 15% to 20% of the sample, which has about 350,000 distinct CDR3 sequences, about 7.8% seen once. V gave up 0 bases and J gave up 1 base, with 8 bases separating them. This CDR3 is built from 14 residues. CDR1 and CDR2 from the germline V gene are SGHRS and YFSETQ. This clonotype appeared a few times. The sequencing used PBMCs, collected about 41 days after the first yellow fever vaccination. The sequence was collected from a man between 18 and 29 years old who received the YFV17D yellow fever vaccine. The chain recombines TRBV5-1 with TRBJ2-7; D remains unclear. CDR3 region: CASSLGDPSYEQYF. For the CDR3, the DNA is TGCGCCAGCAGCTTGGGTGACCCTTCCTACGAGCAGTACTTC.